This record concerns one TCR beta chain sequence. The source of the sample is a study of cytomegalovirus exposure and HLA in healthy donors. The PCR contained 60 Vbeta and 13 Jbeta primers. Sequencing used immunoSEQ multiplex PCR; TCRdb keeps in-frame clones, though not all of them. The sample includes 150,000 to 180,000 clones, roughly 83% of them seen just once. The CDR3 extends over 14 amino acids. The V gene's germline CDR1 is SGHRS and CDR2 YFSETQ. V was shortened by 4 bases and J by 7 bases, with 14 bases between the two germline ends. The TCR originated in a man aged 25-40 years in good health and CMV-seropositive. The chain couples TRBV5-1 to TRBJ2-2; D may be TRBD2 (5 bases). The sample consisted of PBMCs. The CDR3 nucleotides are TGCGCCAGCAGCCCACGGACTCCCGACGGGGAGCTGTTTTTT. Residues: CASSPRTPDGELFF.